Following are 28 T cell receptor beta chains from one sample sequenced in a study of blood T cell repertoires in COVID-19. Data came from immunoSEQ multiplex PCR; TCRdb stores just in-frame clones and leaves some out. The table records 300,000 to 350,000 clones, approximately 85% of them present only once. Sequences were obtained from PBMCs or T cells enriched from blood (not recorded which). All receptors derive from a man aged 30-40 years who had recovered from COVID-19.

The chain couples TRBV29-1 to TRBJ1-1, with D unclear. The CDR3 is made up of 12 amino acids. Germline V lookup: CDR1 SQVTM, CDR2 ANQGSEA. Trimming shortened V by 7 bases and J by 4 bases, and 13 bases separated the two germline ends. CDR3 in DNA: TGCAGCGCCGGGAGGGAGGGCACTGAAGCTTTCTTT. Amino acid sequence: CSAGREGTEAFF.

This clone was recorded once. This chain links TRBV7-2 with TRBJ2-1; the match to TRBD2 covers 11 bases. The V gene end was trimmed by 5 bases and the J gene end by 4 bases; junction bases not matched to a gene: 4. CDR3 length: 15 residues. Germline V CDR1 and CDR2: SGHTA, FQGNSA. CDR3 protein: CASSGTSGGYNEQFF. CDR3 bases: TGTGCCAGCAGCGGTACTAGCGGGGGTTACAATGAGCAGTTCTTC.

The CDR3 nucleotides read TGTGCCAGCAGTTTACGTCCTAACAGCCCCTATGGCTACACCTTC. Translating gives CASSLRPNSPYGYTF. This chain uses TRBV27 with TRBJ1-2, with D unresolved. Germline V CDR1 and CDR2: MNHEY, SMNVEV (reference sequence). V was clipped by 2 bases and J by 4 bases, with 14 bases between them. CDR3 length: 15 amino acids.

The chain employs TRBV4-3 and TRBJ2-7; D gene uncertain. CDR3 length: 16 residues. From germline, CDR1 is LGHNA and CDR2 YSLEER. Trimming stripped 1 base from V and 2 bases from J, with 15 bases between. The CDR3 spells CASSQAHSSPTYEQYF. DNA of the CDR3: TGCGCCAGCAGCCAAGCTCACTCTTCCCCGACCTACGAGCAGTACTTC.

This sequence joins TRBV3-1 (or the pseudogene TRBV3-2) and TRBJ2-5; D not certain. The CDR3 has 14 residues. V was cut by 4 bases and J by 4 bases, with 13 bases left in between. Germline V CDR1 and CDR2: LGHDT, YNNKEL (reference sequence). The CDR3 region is CASSPTLYGETQYF. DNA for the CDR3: TGTGCCAGCAGCCCTACGCTGTATGGAGAGACCCAGTACTTC.

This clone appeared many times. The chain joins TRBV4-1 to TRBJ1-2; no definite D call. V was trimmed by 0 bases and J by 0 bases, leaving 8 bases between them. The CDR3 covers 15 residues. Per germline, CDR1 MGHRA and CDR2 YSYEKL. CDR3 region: CASSQETRANYGYTF. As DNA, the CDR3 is TGCGCCAGCAGCCAAGAAACCCGAGCTAACTATGGCTACACCTTC.

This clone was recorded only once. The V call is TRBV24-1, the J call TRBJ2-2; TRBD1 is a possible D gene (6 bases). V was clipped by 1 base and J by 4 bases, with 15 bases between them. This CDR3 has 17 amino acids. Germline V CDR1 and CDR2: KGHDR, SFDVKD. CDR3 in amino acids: CATSDFGGHTFTGELFF. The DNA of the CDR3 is TGTGCCACCAGTGATTTTGGGGGACATACATTCACCGGGGAGCTGTTTTTT.

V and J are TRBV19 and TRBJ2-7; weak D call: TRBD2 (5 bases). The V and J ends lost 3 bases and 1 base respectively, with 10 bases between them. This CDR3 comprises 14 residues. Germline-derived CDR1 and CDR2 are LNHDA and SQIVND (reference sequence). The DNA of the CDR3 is TGTGCCAGTAGTATTAATCAGCGGTCCTACGAGCAGTACTTC. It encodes CASSINQRSYEQYF. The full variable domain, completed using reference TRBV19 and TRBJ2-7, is DGGITQSPKYLFRKEGQNVTLSCEQNLNHDAMYWYRQDPGQGLRLIYYSQIVNDFQKGDIAEGYSVSREKKESFPLTVTSAQKNPTAFYLCASSINQRSYEQYFGPGTRLTVT.

The CDR3, as DNA: TGTGCCAGTCGACAGACGAATAGCAATCAGCCCCAGCATTTT. Amino acids: CASRQTNSNQPQHF. The J gene is TRBJ1-5, the V gene TRBV10-3; tentative D call: TRBD1 (5 bases). Germline CDR1 and CDR2: ENHRY and SYGVKD. The CDR3 loop spans 14 amino acids. V was pared by 10 bases and J by 0 bases, with 13 bases between.

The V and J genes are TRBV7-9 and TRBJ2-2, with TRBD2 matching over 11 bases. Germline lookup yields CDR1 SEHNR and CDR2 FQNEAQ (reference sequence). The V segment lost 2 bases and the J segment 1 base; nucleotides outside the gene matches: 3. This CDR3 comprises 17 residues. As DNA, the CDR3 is TGTGCCAGCAGCTTACTAGCGGGGGGACTGAACACCGGGGAGCTGTTTTTT. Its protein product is CASSLLAGGLNTGELFF.

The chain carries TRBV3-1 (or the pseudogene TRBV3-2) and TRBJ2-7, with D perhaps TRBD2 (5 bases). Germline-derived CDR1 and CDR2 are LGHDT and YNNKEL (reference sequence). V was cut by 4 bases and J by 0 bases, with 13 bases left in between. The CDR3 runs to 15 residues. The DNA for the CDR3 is TGTGCCAGCAGCCCCACCAGCGGATACTCCTACGAGCAGTACTTC. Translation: CASSPTSGYSYEQYF.

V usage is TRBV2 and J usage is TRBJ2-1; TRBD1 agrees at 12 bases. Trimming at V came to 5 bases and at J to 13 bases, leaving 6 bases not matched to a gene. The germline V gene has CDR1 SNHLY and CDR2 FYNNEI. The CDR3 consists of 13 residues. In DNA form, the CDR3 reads TGTGCCAGCAGTAAGGGACAGGGGGCTGGACAGTTCTTC. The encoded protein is CASSKGQGAGQFF.

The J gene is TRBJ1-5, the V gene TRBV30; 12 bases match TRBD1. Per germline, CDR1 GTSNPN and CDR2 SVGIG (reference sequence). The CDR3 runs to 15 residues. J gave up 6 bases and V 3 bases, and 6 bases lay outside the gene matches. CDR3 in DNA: TGTGCCTGGAGGGGACAGGGGGCCTTCGGTCAGCCCCAGCATTTT. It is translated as CAWRGQGAFGQPQHF.

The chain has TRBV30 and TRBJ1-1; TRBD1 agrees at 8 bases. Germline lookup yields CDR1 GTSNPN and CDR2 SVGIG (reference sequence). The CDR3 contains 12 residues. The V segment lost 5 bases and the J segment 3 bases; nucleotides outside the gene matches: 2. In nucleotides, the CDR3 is TGTGCCTGGGCGACAGGGGACACTGAAGCTTTCTTT. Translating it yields CAWATGDTEAFF.

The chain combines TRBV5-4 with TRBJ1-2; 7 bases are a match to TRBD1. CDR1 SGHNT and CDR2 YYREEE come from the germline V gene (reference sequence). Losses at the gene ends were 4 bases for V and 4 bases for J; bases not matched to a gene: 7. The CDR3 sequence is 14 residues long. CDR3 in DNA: TGTGCCAGCAGCGAGGGACAGAACCTCTATGGCTACACCTTC. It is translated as CASSEGQNLYGYTF.

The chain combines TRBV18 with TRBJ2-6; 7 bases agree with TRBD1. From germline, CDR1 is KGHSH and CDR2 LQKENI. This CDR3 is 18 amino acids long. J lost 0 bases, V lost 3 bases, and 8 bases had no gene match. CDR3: CASSPMGQIPSGANVLTF. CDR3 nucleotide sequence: TGTGCCAGCTCACCTATGGGACAGATTCCCTCTGGGGCCAACGTCCTGACTTTC.

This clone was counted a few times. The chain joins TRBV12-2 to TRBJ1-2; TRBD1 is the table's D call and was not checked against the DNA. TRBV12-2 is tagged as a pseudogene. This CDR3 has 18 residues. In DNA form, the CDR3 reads TGTGCAAGTCGCTTAGCGGAACCAGGGCCGTCTTTCGTCTATGGCTACACCTTC. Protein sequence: CASRLAEPGPSFVYGYTF.

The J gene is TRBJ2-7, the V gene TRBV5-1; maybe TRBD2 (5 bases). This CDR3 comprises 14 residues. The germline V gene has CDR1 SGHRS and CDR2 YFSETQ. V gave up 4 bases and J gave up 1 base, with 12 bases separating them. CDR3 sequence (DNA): TGCGCCAGCAGCACTACGACTACTTCCTACGAGCAGTACTTC. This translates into CASSTTTTSYEQYF.

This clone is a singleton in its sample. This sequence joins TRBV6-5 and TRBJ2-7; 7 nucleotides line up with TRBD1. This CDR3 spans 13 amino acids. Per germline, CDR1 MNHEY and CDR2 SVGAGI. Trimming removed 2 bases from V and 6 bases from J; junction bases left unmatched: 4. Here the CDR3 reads CASSYTTGPEQYF. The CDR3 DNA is TGTGCCAGCAGTTACACGACAGGGCCCGAGCAGTACTTC.

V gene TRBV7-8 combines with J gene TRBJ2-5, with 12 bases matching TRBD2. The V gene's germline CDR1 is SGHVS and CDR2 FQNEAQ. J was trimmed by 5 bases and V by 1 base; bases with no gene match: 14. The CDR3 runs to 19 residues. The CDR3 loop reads CASSLVRTSGAGRLETQYF. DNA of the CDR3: TGTGCCAGCAGCTTAGTGAGGACTAGCGGGGCAGGGAGGCTCGAGACCCAGTACTTC.

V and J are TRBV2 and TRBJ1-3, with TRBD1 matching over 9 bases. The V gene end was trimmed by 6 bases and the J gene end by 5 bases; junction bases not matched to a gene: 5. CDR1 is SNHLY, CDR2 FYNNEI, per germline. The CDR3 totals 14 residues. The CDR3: CASRDRGGRNTIYF. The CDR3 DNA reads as TGTGCCAGCAGGGACAGGGGTGGGAGAAACACCATATATTTT.

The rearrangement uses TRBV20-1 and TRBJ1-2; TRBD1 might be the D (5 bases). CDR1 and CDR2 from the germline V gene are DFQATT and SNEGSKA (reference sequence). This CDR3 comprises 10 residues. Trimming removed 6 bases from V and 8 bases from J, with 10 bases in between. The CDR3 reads CSAKRQGYTF. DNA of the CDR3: TGCAGTGCCAAGCGACAGGGCTACACCTTC.

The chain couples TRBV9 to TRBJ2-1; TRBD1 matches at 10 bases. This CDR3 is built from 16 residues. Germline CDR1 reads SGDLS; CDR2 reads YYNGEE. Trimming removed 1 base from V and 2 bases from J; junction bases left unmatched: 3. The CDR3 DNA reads TGTGCCAGCAGCGTACCGGGACAGGGGCCCTACAATGAGCAGTTCTTC. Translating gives CASSVPGQGPYNEQFF.

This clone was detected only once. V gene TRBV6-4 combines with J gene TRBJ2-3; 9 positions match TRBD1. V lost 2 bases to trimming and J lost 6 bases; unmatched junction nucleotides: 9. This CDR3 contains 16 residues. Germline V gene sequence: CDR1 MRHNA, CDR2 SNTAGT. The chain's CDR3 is CASSDRPGQGGDTQYF. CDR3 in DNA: TGTGCCAGCAGTGACAGACCGGGACAGGGAGGGGATACGCAGTATTTT.

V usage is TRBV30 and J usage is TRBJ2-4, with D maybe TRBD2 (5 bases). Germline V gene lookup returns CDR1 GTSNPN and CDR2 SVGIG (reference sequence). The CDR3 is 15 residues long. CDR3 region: CSGESPSLAKNIQYF. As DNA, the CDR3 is TGTTCCGGGGAGAGCCCTTCCTTAGCCAAAAACATTCAGTACTTC.

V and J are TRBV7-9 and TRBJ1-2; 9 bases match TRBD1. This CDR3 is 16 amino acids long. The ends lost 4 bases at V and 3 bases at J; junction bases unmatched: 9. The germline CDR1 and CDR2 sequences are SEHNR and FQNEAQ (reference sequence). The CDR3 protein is CASSSGTGIIDYGYTF. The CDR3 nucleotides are TGTGCCAGCAGCTCCGGGACAGGGATAATCGACTATGGCTACACCTTC.

The DNA for the CDR3 is TGTGCCAGCAAGGTCATTTGGGACATTAACTCCTACGAGCAGTACTTC. It codes for CASKVIWDINSYEQYF. The chain joins TRBV3-1 (or the pseudogene TRBV3-2) to TRBJ2-7; TRBD1 might be the D (6 bases). The length of the CDR3 is 16 residues. The V end lost 7 bases, the J end lost 0 bases, and 19 bases lay between the germline ends. The V gene's germline CDR1 is LGHDT and CDR2 YNNKEL (reference sequence).

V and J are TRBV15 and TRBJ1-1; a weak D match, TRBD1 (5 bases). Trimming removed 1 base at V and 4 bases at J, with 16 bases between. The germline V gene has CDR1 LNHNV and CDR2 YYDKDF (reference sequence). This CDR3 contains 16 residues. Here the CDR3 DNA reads TGTGCCACCAGCAGAGTATCGTGGGCAACAGGCACTGAAGCTTTCTTT. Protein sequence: CATSRVSWATGTEAFF.